This record concerns one T cell receptor (beta chain) sequence. The antigen remains undetermined. This specimen comes from a study of T cell repertoires in ileal Crohn's disease. Study information: MI samples are biopsies from the surgical specimen's proximal margin. The study's findings and limits: Clonal expansions were more frequent in active smokers than non-smokers at surgery. Endoscopic recurrence occurred in every patient whose clonality exceeded 26.8%.

Stated time point: proximal margin of the surgical specimen (macroscopically non-inflamed). Adults with ileal or ileocolonic Crohn's disease and an indication for resection were eligible. This table comes from immunoSEQ multiplex PCR, and its TCRdb copy is limited to in-frame clones, with some not included. The table lists 7,200 or so clones, 72% of them singletons. CDR3 length: 14 amino acids. Germline V CDR1 and CDR2: SNHLY, FYNNEI. V was shortened by 7 bases and J by 5 bases, with 15 bases between the two germline ends. The sample was ileal tissue. The chain links TRBV2 to TRBJ1-5, with a weak D call TRBD1 (5 bases). The TCR originated in an adult with Crohn's disease. The DNA of the CDR3 is TGTGCCAGCACTACCTGGGACGGAGATCAGCCCCAGCATTTT. Translation: CASTTWDGDQPQHF.